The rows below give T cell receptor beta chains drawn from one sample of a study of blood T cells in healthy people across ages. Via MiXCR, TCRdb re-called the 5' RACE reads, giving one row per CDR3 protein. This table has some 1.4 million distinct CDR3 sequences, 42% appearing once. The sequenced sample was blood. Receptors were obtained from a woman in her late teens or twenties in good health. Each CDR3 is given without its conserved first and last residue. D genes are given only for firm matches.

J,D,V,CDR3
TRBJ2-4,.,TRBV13,ASSLSGWGAKNIQY
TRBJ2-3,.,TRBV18,ASSPPTHADTQY
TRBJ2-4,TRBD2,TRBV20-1,SAGDERGGSPNIQY
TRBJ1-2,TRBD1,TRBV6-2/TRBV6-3,AGRTPTGPHGYT
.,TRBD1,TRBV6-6,ASRTGQGYYEQY
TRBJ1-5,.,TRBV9,ASSVNAGVSNQPQH
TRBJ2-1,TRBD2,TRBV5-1,ASSLSQTSGSFSEQF
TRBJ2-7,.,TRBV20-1,SARDIAAEQY
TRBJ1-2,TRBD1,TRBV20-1,SARPGQGVNGYT
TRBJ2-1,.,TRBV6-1,ACTFGTGESYNEQF